The next 23 T cell receptor beta chains were all read from a single sample in a study of response to subunit inactivated influenza vaccine. TCRdb re-called the RT-PCR reads through MiXCR, storing one row per CDR3 protein. The table shows approximately 530,000 distinct CDR3 sequences, with under 9% occurring only once. The source was PBMCs from blood, collected less than 30 months after vaccination. These receptors all come from a man aged 50 to 69 who received an inactivated influenza vaccine.

This clonotype was seen at least ten times. V and J are TRBV10-3 and TRBJ2-3; 7 bases match TRBD2. V was clipped by 4 bases and J by 1 base; unmatched bases: 2. Germline CDR1 is ENHRY and CDR2 is SYGVKD. This CDR3 spans 14 amino acids. This CDR3 reads CAISVAGGTDTQYF. The CDR3 region has the DNA TGTGCCATCAGTGTGGCGGGAGGCACAGATACGCAGTATTTT.

This clonotype was seen a few times. The CDR3 protein is CASSLGVVTPLHF. The CDR3 DNA follows: TGTGCCAGCAGCTTAGGAGTCGTCACACCCCTCCACTTT. The chain recombines TRBV7-8 with TRBJ1-6; the D is unclear. Germline loops: CDR1 SGHVS, CDR2 FQNEAQ. Between the trimmed V and J ends, which lost 1 base and 11 bases, there was a span of 9 bases. The length of the CDR3 is 13 residues.

The table lists this clonotype with a few counts. The gene calls are TRBV27 and TRBJ2-7, with unresolved D. This CDR3 comprises 14 residues. Trimming removed 4 bases at V and 0 bases at J, with 10 bases between. The V gene's germline CDR1 is MNHEY and CDR2 SMNVEV (reference sequence). The CDR3 is CASSSGRVSYEQYF. CDR3 bases: TGTGCCAGCAGTTCTGGACGGGTCTCCTACGAGCAGTACTTC.

This clonotype came up a few times. The chain employs TRBV10-3 and TRBJ2-2; TRBD1 is a possible D gene (6 bases). V lost 6 bases to trimming and J lost 1 base, with 9 bases between them. The V gene's germline CDR1 is ENHRY and CDR2 SYGVKD. This CDR3 has 14 amino acids. DNA for the CDR3: TGTGCCATCAGCGCACAGGGGAACACCGGGGAGCTGTTTTTT. Protein sequence: CAISAQGNTGELFF.

The chain uses TRBV25-1 and TRBJ2-7, with D unclear. The CDR3 runs 13 residues. V was cut by 6 bases and J by 0 bases, with 9 bases left in between. CDR1 and CDR2 from the germline V gene are MGHDK and SYGVNS. The CDR3 region is CASREAGSYEQYF. The CDR3 DNA reads as TGTGCCAGCAGGGAAGCAGGCTCCTACGAGCAGTACTTC.

This clonotype was detected a few times. This sequence joins TRBV20-1 and TRBJ2-6; D is unresolved. V shed 7 bases and J shed 2 bases, with 9 bases lying between them. The CDR3 consists of 13 residues. Germline assignment: CDR1 DFQATT and CDR2 SNEGSKA (reference sequence). CDR3 loop: CSVAVPGANVLTF. DNA of the CDR3: TGCAGTGTCGCAGTGCCTGGGGCCAACGTCCTGACTTTC.

CDR3 protein: CASSLHQRVNYGYTF. The CDR3, as DNA: TGTGCCAGCAGCTTACACCAGAGGGTTAACTATGGCTACACCTTC. The V and J genes are TRBV7-2 and TRBJ1-2, with unresolved D. Germline values: CDR1 SGHTA, CDR2 FQGNSA. The CDR3 totals 15 residues. V lost 2 bases and J lost 1, with 11 bases in between.

This clonotype was counted many times. The chain couples TRBV12-3 or TRBV12-4 to TRBJ1-2, with TRBD1 matching 7 bases. This CDR3 has 13 amino acids. V shed 6 bases, J shed 2 bases, and the junction held 3 bases outside the gene matches. The CDR3 is CASSPDRNYGYTF. DNA for the CDR3: TGTGCCAGCAGCCCGGACAGGAACTATGGCTACACCTTC.

A word on this clonotype: A read error may account for a junction end that differs from germline. This chain links TRBV4-2 with TRBJ1-4; D is perhaps TRBD1 (5 bases). Germline values: CDR1 LGHNA, CDR2 YNFKEQ. The CDR3 sequence is 15 residues long. The CDR3 sequence: CASSQVMGREEKVFF. DNA for the CDR3: TGTGCCAGCAGCCAAGTAATGGGGCGGGAGGAAAAAGTGTTTTTT.

With respect to this clonotype: Since a much larger clone is just one base distant, this may be a read error. The rearrangement joins TRBV5-5 to TRBJ1-1; the D is unclear. The germline CDR1 and CDR2 sequences are SGHKS and YYEKEE (reference sequence). The CDR3 length is 14 residues. Trimming cost V 0 bases and J 0 bases, with 6 bases left between them. CDR3 in DNA: TGTGCCAGCAGCTTGGGGAACATGAACACTGAAGCTTTCTTT. The encoded protein is CASSLGNMNTEAFF.

This chain uses TRBV2 with TRBJ2-2, with 8 bases matching TRBD1. Germline V gives CDR1 SNHLY, CDR2 FYNNEI. J gave up 6 bases and V 6 bases, and 6 bases lay outside the gene matches. The CDR3 has 14 amino acids. CDR3 nucleotide sequence: TGTGCCAGCAGCGGGCAACAGGGGGCCGGGGAGCTGTTTTTT. Amino acids: CASSGQQGAGELFF.

This clonotype was counted between two and nine times. The V and J genes are TRBV29-1 and TRBJ2-5; no clear D gene. Germline assignment: CDR1 SQVTM and CDR2 ANQGSEA. The CDR3 extends over 11 amino acids. The ends were cut back, 6 bases at V and 5 bases at J, with 10 bases in the middle. The CDR3, as DNA: TGCAGCGTGCAGCCATGGGAGACCCAGTACTTC. As protein: CSVQPWETQYF.

In its sample, this clonotype was seen a few times. V gene TRBV20-1 combines with J gene TRBJ1-2; no clear D gene. V lost 5 bases and J 0 bases, leaving 4 bases between the germline ends. Germline values: CDR1 DFQATT, CDR2 SNEGSKA (reference sequence). CDR3 length: 11 amino acids. CDR3 DNA: TGCAGTGCTGGAGCTAACTATGGCTACACCTTC. This codes for CSAGANYGYTF.

This clonotype was seen at least ten times. This chain joins TRBV7-2 and TRBJ2-3; D ambiguous. The CDR3 extends over 11 amino acids. CDR1 SGHTA and CDR2 FQGNSA come from the germline V gene. Trimming shortened V by 11 bases and J by 2 bases, and 8 bases separated the two germline ends. The CDR3 here is CASRYTDTQYF. For the CDR3, the DNA is TGTGCCTCCCGTTACACAGATACGCAGTATTTT.

J is TRBJ2-7 and V is TRBV20-1; tentative D call: TRBD1 (5 bases). V was shortened by 2 bases and J by 2 bases, with 22 bases between the two germline ends. Germline V gives CDR1 DFQATT, CDR2 SNEGSKA (reference sequence). The length of the CDR3 is 17 residues. The CDR3, as DNA: TGCAGTGCTAGATCCGTCGACAGTCACGGTTCGCCCTACGAGCAGTACTTC. Its protein is CSARSVDSHGSPYEQYF.

Only one count was recorded for this clonotype. The V gene is TRBV7-2, the J gene TRBJ2-4; 8 nucleotides agree with TRBD1. Losses at the gene ends were 5 bases for V and 7 bases for J; bases not matched to a gene: 7. The CDR3 runs 14 residues. CDR1 and CDR2 from the germline V gene are SGHTA and FQGNSA. The CDR3 is CASSGGTGGNIQYF. In DNA form, the CDR3 reads TGTGCCAGCAGCGGAGGGACAGGAGGCAACATTCAGTACTTC. The complete variable domain, with remaining parts taken from reference TRBV7-2 and TRBJ2-4, reads GAGVSQSPSNKVTEKGKDVELRCDPISGHTALYWYRQSLGQGLEFLIYFQGNSAPDKSGLPSDRFSAERTGGSVSTLTIQRTQQEDSAVYLCASSGGTGGNIQYFGAGTRLSVL.

This chain connects TRBV11-2 to TRBJ2-1; unclear D gene. Trimming took 7 bases from V and 6 from J, leaving 16 bases between them. Germline loops: CDR1 SGHAT, CDR2 FQNNGV. This CDR3 is built from 14 residues. The CDR3 sequence is CASTPGRVPNEQFF. CDR3 coding DNA: TGTGCCAGCACCCCCGGAAGGGTTCCCAATGAGCAGTTCTTC.

This clonotype was observed a few times. This chain's CDR3 is CASSLASGGSNEQFF. DNA of the CDR3: TGCGCCAGCAGCTTGGCTAGCGGGGGGTCCAATGAGCAGTTCTTC. The chain combines TRBV5-1 with TRBJ2-1; 11 bases are a match to TRBD2. Losses at the gene ends were 0 bases for V and 6 bases for J; bases not matched to a gene: 2. This CDR3 has 15 residues. The germline CDR1 and CDR2 sequences are SGHRS and YFSETQ.

With regard to this clonotype: An end of the junction does not agree with germline; a read error may underlie this. The chain uses TRBV6-5 and TRBJ2-3; 7 bases map to TRBD1. The CDR3 has 16 amino acids. The germline CDR1 and CDR2 sequences are MNHEY and SVGAGI. CDR3 protein: CSSSYARTGTTDTQYF. The CDR3 DNA follows: TGTTCCAGCAGTTACGCAAGGACAGGAACCACAGATACGCAGTATTTT.

The V call is TRBV12-3 or TRBV12-4, the J call TRBJ2-1, with 11 bases fitting TRBD2. Germline trimming cut 5 bases from V and 3 bases from J; bases unmatched to any gene: 3. This CDR3 spans 15 amino acids. This CDR3 reads CASSPSGRNYNEQFF. The CDR3 bases are TGTGCCAGCAGTCCTAGCGGGAGGAACTACAATGAGCAGTTCTTC.

This clonotype was seen more than once but under ten times. This chain links TRBV12-3 or TRBV12-4 with TRBJ2-7; D is possibly TRBD1 or TRBD2 (6 bases each). The CDR3 covers 16 residues. The ends were cut back, 6 bases at V and 2 bases at J, with 20 bases in the middle. The CDR3 loop is CASSPLVGGRPYEQYF. CDR3 nucleotides: TGTGCCAGCAGCCCCCTCGTTGGGGGGCGCCCCTACGAGCAGTACTTC.

This chain links TRBV7-9 with TRBJ2-7, with 7 bases aligning to TRBD1. This CDR3 has 16 residues. Germline values: CDR1 SEHNR, CDR2 FQNEAQ (reference sequence). Trimming took 1 base from V and 5 from J; bases not matched to a gene: 11. CDR3 region: CASSLEPGGIVNEQYF. For the CDR3, the DNA is TGTGCCAGCAGCTTAGAGCCAGGGGGAATAGTCAACGAGCAGTACTTC.

The gene calls are TRBV12-3 or TRBV12-4 and TRBJ1-5; D is unclear. Between the trimmed V and J ends, which lost 5 bases and 0 bases, there was a span of 11 bases. The CDR3 loop spans 15 amino acids. CDR3 amino acids: CASSMTGASNQPQHF. The DNA of the CDR3 is TGTGCCAGCAGTATGACGGGAGCTAGCAATCAGCCCCAGCATTTT.